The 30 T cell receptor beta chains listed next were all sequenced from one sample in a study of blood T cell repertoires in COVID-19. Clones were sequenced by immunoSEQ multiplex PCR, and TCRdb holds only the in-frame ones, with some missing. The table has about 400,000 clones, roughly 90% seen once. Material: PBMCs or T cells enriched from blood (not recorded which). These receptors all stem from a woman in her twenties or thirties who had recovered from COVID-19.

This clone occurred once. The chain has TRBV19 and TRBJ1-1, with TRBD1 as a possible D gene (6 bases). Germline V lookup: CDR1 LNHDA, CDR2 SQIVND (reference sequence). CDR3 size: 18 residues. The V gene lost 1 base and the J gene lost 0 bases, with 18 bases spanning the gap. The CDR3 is CASSIGGGAGDVNTEAFF. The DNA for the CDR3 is TGTGCCAGTAGTATAGGTGGCGGAGCAGGGGACGTGAACACTGAAGCTTTCTTT.

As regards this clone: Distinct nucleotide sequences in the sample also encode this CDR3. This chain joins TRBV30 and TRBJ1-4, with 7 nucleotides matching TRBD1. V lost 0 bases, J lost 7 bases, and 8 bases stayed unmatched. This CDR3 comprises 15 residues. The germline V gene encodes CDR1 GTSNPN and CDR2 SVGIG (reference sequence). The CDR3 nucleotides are TGTGCCTGGAGTGTAACGAGGGGGCTCGGTGAAAAACTGTTTTTT. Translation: CAWSVTRGLGEKLFF.

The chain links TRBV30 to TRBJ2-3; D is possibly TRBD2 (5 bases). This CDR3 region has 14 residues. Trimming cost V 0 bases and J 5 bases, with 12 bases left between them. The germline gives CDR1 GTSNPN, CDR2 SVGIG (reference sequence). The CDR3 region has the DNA TGTGCCTGGAGTGTCTCCGGGATTGTAGATACGCAGTATTTT. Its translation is CAWSVSGIVDTQYF.

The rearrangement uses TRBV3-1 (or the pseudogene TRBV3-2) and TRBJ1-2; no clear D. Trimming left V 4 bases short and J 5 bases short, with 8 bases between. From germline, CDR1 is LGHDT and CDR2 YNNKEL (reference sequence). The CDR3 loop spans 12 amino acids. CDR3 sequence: CASSPEGYGYTF. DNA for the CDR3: TGTGCCAGCAGCCCCGAGGGATATGGCTACACCTTC.

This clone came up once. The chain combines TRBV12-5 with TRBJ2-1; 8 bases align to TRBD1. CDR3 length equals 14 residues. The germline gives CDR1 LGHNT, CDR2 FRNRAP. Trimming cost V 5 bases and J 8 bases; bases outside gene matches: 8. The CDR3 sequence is CASGIRTGWDEQFF. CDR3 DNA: TGTGCTAGTGGTATACGGACAGGGTGGGATGAGCAGTTCTTC.

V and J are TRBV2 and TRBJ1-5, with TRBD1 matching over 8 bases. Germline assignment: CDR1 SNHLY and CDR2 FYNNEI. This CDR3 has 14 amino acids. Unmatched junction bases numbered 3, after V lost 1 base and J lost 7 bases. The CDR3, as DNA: TGTGCCAGCAGTGAAGGGACAGGGTCCCAGCCCCAGCATTTT. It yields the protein CASSEGTGSQPQHF.

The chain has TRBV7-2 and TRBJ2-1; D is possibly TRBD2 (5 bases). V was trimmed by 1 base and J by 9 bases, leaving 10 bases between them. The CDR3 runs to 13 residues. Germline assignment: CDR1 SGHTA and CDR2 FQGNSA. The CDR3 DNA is TGTGCCAGCAGCTTAGGCAGCCGGGGTGAGCAGTTCTTC. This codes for CASSLGSRGEQFF.

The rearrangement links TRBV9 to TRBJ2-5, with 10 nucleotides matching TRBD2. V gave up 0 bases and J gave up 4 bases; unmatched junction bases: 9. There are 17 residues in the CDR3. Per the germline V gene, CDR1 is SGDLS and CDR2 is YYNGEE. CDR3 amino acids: CASSVDLSGGLRETQYF. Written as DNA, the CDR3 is TGTGCCAGCAGCGTAGATCTTAGCGGGGGGCTTAGAGAGACCCAGTACTTC.

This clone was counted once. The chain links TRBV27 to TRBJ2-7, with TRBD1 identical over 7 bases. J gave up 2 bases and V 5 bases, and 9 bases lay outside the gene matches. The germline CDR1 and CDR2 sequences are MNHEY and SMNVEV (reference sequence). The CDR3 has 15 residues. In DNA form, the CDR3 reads TGTGCCAGCAGTCCCCGACAGGGATTCCCCTACGAGCAGTACTTC. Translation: CASSPRQGFPYEQYF.

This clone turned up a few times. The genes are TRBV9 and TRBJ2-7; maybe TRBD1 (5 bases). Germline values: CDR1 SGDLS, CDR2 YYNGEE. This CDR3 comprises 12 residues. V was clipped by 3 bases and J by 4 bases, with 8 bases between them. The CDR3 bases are TGTGCCAGCAGCGGGCAGGGTTACGAGCAGTACTTC. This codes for CASSGQGYEQYF.

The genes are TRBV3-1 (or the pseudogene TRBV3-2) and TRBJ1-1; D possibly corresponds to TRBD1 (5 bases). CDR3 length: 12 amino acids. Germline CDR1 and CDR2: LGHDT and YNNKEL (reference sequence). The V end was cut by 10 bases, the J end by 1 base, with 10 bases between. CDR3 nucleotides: TGTGCCACCCGCGGGGGGAACACTGAAGCTTTCTTT. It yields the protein CATRGGNTEAFF.

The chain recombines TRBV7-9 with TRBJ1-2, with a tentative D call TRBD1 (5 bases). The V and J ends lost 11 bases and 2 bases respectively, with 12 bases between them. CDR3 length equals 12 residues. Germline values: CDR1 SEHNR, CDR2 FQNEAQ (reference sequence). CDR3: CAADTGNYGYTF. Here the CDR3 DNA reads TGTGCCGCGGACACGGGCAACTATGGCTACACCTTC.

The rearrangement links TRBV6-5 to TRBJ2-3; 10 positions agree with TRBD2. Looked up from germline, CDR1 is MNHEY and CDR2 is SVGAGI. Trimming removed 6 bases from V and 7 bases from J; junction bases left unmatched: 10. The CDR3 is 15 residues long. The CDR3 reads CASRDPSGGANTQYF. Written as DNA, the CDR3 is TGTGCCAGCAGGGACCCCAGCGGGGGGGCTAATACGCAGTATTTT.

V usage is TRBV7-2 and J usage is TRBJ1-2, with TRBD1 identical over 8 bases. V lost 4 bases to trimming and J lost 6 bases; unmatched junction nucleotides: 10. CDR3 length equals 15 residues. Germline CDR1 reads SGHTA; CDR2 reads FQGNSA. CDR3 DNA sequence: TGTGCCAGCAGCTGGGCCCCAGGGGGCGGTGATGGCTACACCTTC. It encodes CASSWAPGGGDGYTF.

CDR3 DNA sequence: TGTGCCAGCAGTTTAGACGGGGTGAGGAATGGCTACACCTTC. It codes for CASSLDGVRNGYTF. The V gene is TRBV28, the J gene TRBJ1-2; D is uncertain. CDR1 is MDHEN and CDR2 is SYDVKM in the germline V gene. V lost 2 bases and J lost 6, with 13 bases in between. The CDR3 spans 14 residues.

CDR3 DNA sequence: TGTGCCAGCAGGGCGGACAGCGCCGGTGGCTACACCTTC. Translating gives CASRADSAGGYTF. The chain couples TRBV2 to TRBJ1-2, with D perhaps TRBD1 (6 bases). This CDR3 is built from 13 residues. CDR1 and CDR2 (germline): SNHLY, FYNNEI. Between the trimmed V and J ends, which lost 6 bases and 7 bases, there was a span of 15 bases.

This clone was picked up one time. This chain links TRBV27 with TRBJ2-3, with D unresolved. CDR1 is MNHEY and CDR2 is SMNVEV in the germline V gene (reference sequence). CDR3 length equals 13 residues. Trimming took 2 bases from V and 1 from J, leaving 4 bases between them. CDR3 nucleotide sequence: TGTGCCAGCAGTTTAACTCGCACAGATACGCAGTATTTT. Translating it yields CASSLTRTDTQYF.

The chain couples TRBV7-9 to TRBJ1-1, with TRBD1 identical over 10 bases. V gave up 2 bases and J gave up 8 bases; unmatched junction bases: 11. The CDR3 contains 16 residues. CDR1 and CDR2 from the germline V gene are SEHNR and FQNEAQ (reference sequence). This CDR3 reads CASSLIGTGAGQEAFF. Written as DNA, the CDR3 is TGTGCCAGCAGCTTAATTGGGACAGGGGCGGGGCAAGAAGCTTTCTTT.

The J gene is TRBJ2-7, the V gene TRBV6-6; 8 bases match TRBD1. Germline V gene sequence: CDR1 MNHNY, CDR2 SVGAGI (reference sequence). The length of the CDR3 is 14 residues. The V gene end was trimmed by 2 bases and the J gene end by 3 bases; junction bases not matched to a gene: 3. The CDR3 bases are TGTGCCAGCAGTTACGGAGGACAGGGCTACGAGCAGTACTTC. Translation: CASSYGGQGYEQYF.

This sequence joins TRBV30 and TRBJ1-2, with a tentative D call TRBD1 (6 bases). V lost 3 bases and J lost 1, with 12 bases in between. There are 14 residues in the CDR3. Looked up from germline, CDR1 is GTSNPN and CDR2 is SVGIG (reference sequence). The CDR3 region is CAWSEPGDNYGYTF. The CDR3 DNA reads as TGTGCCTGGAGCGAACCAGGGGATAACTATGGCTACACCTTC.

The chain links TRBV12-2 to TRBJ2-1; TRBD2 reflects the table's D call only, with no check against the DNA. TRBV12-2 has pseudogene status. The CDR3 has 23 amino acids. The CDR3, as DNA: TGTGCAAGTCGCCCCTATCCTGGGGGGACTAGCGGGAGATTTATCAGGGTCTACAATGAGCAGTTCTTC. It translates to CASRPYPGGTSGRFIRVYNEQFF.

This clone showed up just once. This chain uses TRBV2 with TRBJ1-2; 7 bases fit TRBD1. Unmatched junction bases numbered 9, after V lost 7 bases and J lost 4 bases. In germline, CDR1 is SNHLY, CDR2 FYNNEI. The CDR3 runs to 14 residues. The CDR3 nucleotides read TGTGCCAGCACGCCTGGCAGGGGGACCTATGGCTACACCTTC. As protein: CASTPGRGTYGYTF.

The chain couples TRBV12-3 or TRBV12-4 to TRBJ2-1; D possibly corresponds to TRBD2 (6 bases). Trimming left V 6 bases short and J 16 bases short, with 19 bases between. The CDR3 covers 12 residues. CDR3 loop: CASSLTSPPHFF. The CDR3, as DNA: TGTGCCAGCAGCCTCACTAGCCCCCCCCACTTCTTC.

CDR3: CASSRWTGGEAGNTIYF. Written as DNA, the CDR3 is TGTGCCAGCAGTCGATGGACAGGGGGCGAGGCTGGAAACACCATATATTTT. The gene calls are TRBV27 and TRBJ1-3, with 11 positions matching TRBD1. From germline, CDR1 is MNHEY and CDR2 SMNVEV (reference sequence). The CDR3 has 17 residues. Trimming at V came to 5 bases and at J to 2 bases, leaving 8 bases not matched to a gene.

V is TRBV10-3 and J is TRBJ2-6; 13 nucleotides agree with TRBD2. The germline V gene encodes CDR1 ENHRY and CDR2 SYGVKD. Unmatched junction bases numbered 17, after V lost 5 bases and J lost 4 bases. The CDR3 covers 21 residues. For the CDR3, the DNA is TGTGCCATCAGTCAAACCCGAATAACTAGCGGGAGGGCCATCGGGGCCAACGTCCTGACTTTC. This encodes CAISQTRITSGRAIGANVLTF.

The CDR3 reads CASSEYSPGGNTIYF. CDR3 nucleotides: TGTGCCAGCAGTGAATACAGTCCCGGAGGAAACACCATATATTTT. The chain combines TRBV6-1 with TRBJ1-3; D is ambiguous. Deletions cut 2 bases from V and 4 bases from J, with 12 bases between. The germline V gene has CDR1 MNHNS and CDR2 SASEGT. The CDR3 length is 15 residues.

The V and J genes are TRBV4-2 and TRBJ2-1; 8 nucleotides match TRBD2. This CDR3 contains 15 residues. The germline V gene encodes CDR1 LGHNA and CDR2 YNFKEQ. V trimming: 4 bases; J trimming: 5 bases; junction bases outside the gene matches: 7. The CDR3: CASSRPGGADNEQFF. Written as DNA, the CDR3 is TGTGCCAGCAGCCGTCCGGGGGGGGCGGACAATGAGCAGTTCTTC.

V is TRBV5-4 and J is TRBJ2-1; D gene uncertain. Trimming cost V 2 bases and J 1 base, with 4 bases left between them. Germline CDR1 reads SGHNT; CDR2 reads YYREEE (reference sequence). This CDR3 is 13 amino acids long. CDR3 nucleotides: TGTGCCAGCAGCTTCACTTCCTACAATGAGCAGTTCTTC. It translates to CASSFTSYNEQFF.

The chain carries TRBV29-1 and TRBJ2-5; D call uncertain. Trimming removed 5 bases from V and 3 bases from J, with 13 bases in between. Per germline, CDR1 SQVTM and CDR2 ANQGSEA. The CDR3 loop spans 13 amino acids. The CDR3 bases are TGCAGCGTTATAGGAGTTTTCGAAGAGACCCAGTACTTC. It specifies CSVIGVFEETQYF.

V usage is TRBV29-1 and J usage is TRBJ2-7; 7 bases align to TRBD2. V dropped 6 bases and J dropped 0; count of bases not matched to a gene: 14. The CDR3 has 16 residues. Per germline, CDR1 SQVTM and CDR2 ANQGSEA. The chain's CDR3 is CSVELRERGNSYEQYF. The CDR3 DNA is TGCAGCGTGGAACTTCGTGAGCGGGGAAACTCCTACGAGCAGTACTTC.